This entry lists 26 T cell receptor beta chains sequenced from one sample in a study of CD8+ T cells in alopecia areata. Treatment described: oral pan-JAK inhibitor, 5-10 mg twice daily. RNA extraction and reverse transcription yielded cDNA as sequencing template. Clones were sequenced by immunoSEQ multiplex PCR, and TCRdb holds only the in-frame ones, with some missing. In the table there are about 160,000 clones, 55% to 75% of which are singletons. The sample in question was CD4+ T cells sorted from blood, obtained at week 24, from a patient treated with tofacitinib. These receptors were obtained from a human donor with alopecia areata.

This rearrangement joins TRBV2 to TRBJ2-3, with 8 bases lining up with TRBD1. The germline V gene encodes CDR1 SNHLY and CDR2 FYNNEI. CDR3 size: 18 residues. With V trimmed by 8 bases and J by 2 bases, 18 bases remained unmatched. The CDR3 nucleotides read TGTGCCAGCCTTTGGGGGGTCAGGGGGCAAAAAGACACAGATACGCAGTATTTT. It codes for CASLWGVRGQKDTDTQYF.

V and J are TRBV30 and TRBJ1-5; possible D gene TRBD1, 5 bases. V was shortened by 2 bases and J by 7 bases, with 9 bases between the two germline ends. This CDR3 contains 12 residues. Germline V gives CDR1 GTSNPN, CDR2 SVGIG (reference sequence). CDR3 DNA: TGTGCCTGGAGTCTGGGGCGGCAGCCCCAGCATTTT. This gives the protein CAWSLGRQPQHF.

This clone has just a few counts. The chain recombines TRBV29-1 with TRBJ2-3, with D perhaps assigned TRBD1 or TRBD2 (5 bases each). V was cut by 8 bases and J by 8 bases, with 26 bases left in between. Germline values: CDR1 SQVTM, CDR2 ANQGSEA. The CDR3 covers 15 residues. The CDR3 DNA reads TGCAGCTTCATAGGGTTGGGACCAGCCGTGGGTACGCAGTATTTT. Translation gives CSFIGLGPAVGTQYF.

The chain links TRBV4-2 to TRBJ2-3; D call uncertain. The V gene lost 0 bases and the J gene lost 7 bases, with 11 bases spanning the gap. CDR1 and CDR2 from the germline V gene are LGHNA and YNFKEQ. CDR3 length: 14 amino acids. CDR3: CASSQDMARNTQYF. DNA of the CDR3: TGTGCCAGCAGCCAAGATATGGCTAGGAATACGCAGTATTTT.

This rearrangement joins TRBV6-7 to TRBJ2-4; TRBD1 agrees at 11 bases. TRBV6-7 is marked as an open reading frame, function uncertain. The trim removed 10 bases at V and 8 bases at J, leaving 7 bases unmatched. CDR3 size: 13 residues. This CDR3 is CAIRRDRGDIQYF. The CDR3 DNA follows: TGTGCCATTCGCCGGGACAGGGGGGACATTCAGTACTTC.

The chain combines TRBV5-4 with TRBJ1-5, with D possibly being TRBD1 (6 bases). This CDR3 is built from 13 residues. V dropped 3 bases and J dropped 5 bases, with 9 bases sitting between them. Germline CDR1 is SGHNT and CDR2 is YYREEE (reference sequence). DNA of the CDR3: TGTGCCAGCAGCTACAACAGGGATCAGCCCCAGCATTTT. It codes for CASSYNRDQPQHF.

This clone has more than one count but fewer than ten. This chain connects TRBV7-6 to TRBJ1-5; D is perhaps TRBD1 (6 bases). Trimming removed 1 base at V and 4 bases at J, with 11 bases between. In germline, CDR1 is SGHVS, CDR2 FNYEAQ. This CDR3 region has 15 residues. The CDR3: CASSLGRGRNQPQHF. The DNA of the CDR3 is TGTGCCAGCAGCTTAGGCAGGGGACGAAATCAGCCCCAGCATTTT.

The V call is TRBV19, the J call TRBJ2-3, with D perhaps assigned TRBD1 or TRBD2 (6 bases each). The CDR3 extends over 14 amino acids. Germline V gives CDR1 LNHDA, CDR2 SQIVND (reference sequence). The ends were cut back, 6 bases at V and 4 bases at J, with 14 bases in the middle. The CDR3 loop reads CASRFGGPADTQYF. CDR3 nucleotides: TGTGCCAGTAGGTTTGGGGGGCCCGCAGATACGCAGTATTTT.

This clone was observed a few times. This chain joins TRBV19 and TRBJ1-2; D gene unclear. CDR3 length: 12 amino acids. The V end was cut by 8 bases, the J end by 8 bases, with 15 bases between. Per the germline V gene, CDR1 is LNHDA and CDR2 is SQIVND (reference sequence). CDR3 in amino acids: CASWTEFRGYTF. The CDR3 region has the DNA TGTGCCAGTTGGACCGAATTTAGGGGCTACACCTTC.

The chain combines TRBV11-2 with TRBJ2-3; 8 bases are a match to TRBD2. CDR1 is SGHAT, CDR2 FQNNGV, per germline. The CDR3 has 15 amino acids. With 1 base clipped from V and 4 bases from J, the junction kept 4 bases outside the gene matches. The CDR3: CASSLAGGPSDTQYF. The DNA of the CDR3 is TGTGCCAGCAGCTTAGCGGGGGGGCCGTCAGATACGCAGTATTTT.

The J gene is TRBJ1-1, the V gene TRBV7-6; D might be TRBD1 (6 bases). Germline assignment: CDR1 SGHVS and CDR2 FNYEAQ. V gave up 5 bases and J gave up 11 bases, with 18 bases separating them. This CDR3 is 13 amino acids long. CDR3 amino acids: CASSARQAGVAFF. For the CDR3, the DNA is TGTGCCAGCAGCGCAAGACAGGCAGGGGTCGCTTTCTTT. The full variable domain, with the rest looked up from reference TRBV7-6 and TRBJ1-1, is GAGVSQSPRYKVTKRGQDVALRCDPISGHVSLYWYRQALGQGPEFLTYFNYEAQQDKSGLPNDRFSAERPEGSISTLTIQRTEQRDSAMYRCASSARQAGVAFFGQGTRLTVV.

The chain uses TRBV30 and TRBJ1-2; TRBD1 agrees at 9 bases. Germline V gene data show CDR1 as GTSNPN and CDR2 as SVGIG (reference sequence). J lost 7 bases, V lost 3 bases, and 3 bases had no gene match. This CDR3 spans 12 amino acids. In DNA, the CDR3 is TGTGCCTGGAGGGGACAGGGAGGTGGCTACACCTTC. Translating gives CAWRGQGGGYTF.

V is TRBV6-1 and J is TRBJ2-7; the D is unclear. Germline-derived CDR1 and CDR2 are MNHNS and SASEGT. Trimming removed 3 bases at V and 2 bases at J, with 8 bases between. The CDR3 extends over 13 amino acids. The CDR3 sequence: CASSDPPPYEQYF. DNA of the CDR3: TGTGCCAGCAGTGATCCGCCCCCCTACGAGCAGTACTTC.

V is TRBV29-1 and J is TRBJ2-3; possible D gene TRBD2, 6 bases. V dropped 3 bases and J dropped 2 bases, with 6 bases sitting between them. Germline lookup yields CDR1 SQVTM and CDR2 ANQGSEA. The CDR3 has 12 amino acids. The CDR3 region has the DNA TGCAGCGTTGAGCGGGACACAGATACGCAGTATTTT. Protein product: CSVERDTDTQYF.

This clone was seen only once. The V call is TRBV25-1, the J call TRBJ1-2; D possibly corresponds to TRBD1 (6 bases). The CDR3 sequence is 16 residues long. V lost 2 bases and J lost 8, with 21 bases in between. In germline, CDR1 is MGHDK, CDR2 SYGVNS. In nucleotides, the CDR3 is TGTGCCAGCAGTGAACTTGAGGGTATGGGGGCGCGAGGCTACACCTTC. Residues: CASSELEGMGARGYTF.

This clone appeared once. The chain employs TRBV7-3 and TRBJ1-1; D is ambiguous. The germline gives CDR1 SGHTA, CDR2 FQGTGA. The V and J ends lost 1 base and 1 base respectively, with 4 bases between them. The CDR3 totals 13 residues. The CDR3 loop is CASSLSGNTEAFF. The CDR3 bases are TGTGCCAGCAGCTTAAGCGGGAACACTGAAGCTTTCTTT.

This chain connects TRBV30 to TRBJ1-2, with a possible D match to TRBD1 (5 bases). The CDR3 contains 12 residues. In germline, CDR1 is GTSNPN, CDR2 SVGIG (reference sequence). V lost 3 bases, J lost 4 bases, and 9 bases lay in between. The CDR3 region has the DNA TGTGCCTGGAGCGGGGGGAGCTATGGCTACACCTTC. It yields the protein CAWSGGSYGYTF. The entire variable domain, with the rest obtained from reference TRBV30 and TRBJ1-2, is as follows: SQTIHQWPATLVQPVGSPLSLECTVEGTSNPNLYWYRQAAGRGLQLLFYSVGIGQISSEVPQNLSASRPQDRQFILSSKKLLLSDSGFYLCAWSGGSYGYTFGSGTRLTVV.

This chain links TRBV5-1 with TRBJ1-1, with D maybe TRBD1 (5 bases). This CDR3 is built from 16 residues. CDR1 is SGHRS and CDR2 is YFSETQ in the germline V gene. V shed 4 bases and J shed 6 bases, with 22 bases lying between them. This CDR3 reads CASSPVGSGGLAEAFF. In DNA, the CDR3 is TGCGCCAGCAGCCCGGTTGGTTCGGGGGGTTTGGCTGAAGCTTTCTTT.

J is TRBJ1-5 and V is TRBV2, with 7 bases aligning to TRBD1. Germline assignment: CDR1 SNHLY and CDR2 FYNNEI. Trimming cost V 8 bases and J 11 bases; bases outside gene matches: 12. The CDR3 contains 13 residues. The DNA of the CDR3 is TGTGCCAGCGGCCGGGACAGCTCTTTGGCCCAGCATTTT. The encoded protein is CASGRDSSLAQHF.

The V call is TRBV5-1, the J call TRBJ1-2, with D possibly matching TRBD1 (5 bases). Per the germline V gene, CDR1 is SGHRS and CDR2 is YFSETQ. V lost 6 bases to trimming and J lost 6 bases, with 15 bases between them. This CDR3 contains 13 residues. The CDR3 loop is CASTQGSVNGYTF. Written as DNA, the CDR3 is TGCGCCAGCACCCAGGGTTCAGTCAATGGCTACACCTTC.

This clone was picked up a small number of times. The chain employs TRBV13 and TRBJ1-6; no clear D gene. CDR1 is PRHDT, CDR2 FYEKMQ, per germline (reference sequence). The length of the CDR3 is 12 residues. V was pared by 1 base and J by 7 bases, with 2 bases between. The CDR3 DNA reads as TGTGCCAGCAGCTTAGTAAATTCACCCCTCCACTTT. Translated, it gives CASSLVNSPLHF.

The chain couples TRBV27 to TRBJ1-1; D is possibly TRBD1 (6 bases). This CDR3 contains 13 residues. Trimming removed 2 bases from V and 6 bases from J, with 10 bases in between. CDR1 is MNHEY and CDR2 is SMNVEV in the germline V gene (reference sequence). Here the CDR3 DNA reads TGTGCCAGCAGTTTACGGGGGGCCGCTGAAGCTTTCTTT. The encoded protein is CASSLRGAAEAFF.

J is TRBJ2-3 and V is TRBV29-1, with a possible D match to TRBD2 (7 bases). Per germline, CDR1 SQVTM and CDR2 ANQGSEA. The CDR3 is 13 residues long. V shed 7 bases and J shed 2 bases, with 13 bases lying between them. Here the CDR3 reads CSAGGRYTDTQYF. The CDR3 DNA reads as TGCAGCGCCGGGGGGCGCTACACAGATACGCAGTATTTT.

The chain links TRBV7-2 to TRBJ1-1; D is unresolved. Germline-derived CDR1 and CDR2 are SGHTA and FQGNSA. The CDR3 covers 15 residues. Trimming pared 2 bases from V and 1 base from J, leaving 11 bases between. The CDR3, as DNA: TGTGCCAGCAGCTTAAGGGTGGGCAAGAACACTGAAGCTTTCTTT. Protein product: CASSLRVGKNTEAFF.

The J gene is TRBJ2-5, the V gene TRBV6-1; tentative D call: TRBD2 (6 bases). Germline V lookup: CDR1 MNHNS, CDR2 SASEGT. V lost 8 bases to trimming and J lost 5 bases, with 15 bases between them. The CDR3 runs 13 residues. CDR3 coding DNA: TGTGCCAGCCGGGGGACCCCAGGGGAGACCCAGTACTTC. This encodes CASRGTPGETQYF.

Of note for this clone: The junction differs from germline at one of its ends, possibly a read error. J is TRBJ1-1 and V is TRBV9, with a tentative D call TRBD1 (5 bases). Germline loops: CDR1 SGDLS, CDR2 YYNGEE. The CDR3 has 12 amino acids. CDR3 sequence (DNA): TGTACCAGCAGCGTGGGGGGGACTGAAGCTTTCTTT. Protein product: CTSSVGGTEAFF.